This TCR beta chain is drawn from a study of cytomegalovirus exposure and HLA in healthy donors. This CDR3 contains 15 residues. The germline CDR1 and CDR2 sequences are SGDLS and YYNGEE. The J segment lost 5 bases and the V segment lost 5 bases, leaving 11 bases of the junction unmatched. Comment on this clone: The antigen is unknown.

Study-wide results and caveats: A later analysis found TCR association rates differed by HLA locus, highest for DRB1 and lowest for HLA-C.

PCR employed 60 Vbeta and 13 Jbeta primers. The protocol was immunoSEQ multiplex PCR, while the TCRdb copy is restricted to in-frame clones and leaves out a portion. The sample carries about 140,000 clones, around 79% recorded once. Sequencing was carried out using PBMCs. V and J are TRBV9 and TRBJ1-1; 8 nucleotides match TRBD1. The clonotype comes from a woman in her fifties or sixties in good health and CMV-seropositive. The CDR3 nucleotides are TGTGCCAGCAGTACAGGGGGGGCCGAAAGGACTGAAGCTTTCTTT. Translated, it gives CASSTGGAERTEAFF. The variable domain in full, completed from reference TRBV9 and TRBJ1-1, reads DSGVTQTPKHLITATGQRVTLRCSPRSGDLSVYWYQQSLDQGLQFLIQYYNGEERAKGNILERFSAQQFPDLHSELNLSSLELGDSALYFCASSTGGAERTEAFFGQGTRLTVV.